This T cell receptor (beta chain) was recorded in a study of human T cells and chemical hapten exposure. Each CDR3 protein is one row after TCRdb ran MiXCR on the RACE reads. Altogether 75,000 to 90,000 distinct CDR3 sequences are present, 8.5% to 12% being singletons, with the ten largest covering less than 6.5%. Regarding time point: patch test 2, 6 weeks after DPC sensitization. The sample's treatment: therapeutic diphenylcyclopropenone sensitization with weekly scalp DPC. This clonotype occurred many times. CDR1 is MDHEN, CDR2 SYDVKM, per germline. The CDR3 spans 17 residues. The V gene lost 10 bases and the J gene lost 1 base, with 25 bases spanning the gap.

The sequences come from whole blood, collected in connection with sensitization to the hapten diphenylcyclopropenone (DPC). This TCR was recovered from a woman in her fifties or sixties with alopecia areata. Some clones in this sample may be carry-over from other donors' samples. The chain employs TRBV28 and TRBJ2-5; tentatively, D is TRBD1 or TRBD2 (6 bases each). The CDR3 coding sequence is TGTGCCACCGCTTCAATCCTGGGGGGCAGACGCCAAGAGACCCAGTACTTC. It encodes CATASILGGRRQETQYF.